Listed below are T cell receptor beta chains from one sample, sequenced in a study of blood T cell repertoires in COVID-19. Assay used: immunoSEQ multiplex PCR; TCRdb lists only in-frame clones, some missing. This table holds around 130,000 clones, approximately 85% found once. Material: PBMCs or T cells enriched from blood (not recorded which). These receptors were collected from a woman in her fifties or sixties with acute COVID-19. Both conserved end residues are part of each CDR3. The D gene is left open where the match is weak. Clone size is shown for a subset of rows, as once, few, many or a class of expanded clone.

cdr3_aa	cdr3_nt	clone_size	v_call	d_call	j_call
CSVSGLAGGEQFF	TGCAGCGTTTCAGGACTAGCGGGAGGTGAGCAGTTCTTC	once	TRBV29-1	TRBD2	TRBJ2-1
CASSLSRTGGNTGELFF	TGTGCCAGCAGCCTGAGCCGGACAGGGGGCAACACCGGGGAGCTGTTTTTT	-	TRBV9	TRBD1	TRBJ2-2
CASSHPGSLLFF	TGTGCCAGCAGCCATCCCGGGTCTCTTCTTTTCTTC	-	TRBV7-2	-	TRBJ2-1
CASSLDRVSGANVLTF	TGTGCCAGCAGCCTGGACAGGGTGTCTGGGGCCAACGTCCTGACTTTC	once	TRBV7-9	TRBD1	TRBJ2-6
CASLGRTGIGGELFF	TGTGCCAGCTTGGGAAGGACAGGAATAGGGGGGGAGCTGTTTTTT	-	TRBV5-5	TRBD1	TRBJ2-2
CASSPTQGRSPLHF	TGTGCCAGCAGTCCTACACAGGGGCGATCACCCCTCCACTTT	-	TRBV9	TRBD1	TRBJ1-6
CASSEGTGDEKLFF	TGTGCCAGCAGTGAGGGGACGGGGGATGAAAAACTGTTTTTT	-	TRBV25-1	-	TRBJ1-4
CASSSRASGQETQYF	TGTGCCAGCAGCTCTAGGGCTAGCGGCCAAGAGACCCAGTACTTC	-	TRBV7-2	TRBD2	TRBJ2-5
CASSLTSGTDTQYF	TGTGCCAGCAGCTTAACTAGCGGAACAGATACGCAGTATTTT	-	TRBV7-9	TRBD2	TRBJ2-3
CASKLDRVYWADTQYF	TGTGCTAGTAAGCTGGACAGGGTATATTGGGCGGATACGCAGTATTTT	-	TRBV12-5	TRBD1	TRBJ2-3
CASSWTNEQYF	TGTGCCAGCAGCTGGACTAACGAGCAGTACTTC	-	TRBV5-6	-	TRBJ2-7
CASRARQGGSSEQYF	TGTGCCAGCAGAGCCAGACAGGGAGGAAGTTCCGAGCAGTACTTC	-	TRBV6-5	-	TRBJ2-7
CASSESSGTFQETQYF	TGTGCCAGCAGTGAATCCTCAGGTACATTCCAAGAGACCCAGTACTTC	-	TRBV25-1	-	TRBJ2-5
CAWTLFVSDSKGYTF	TGTGCCTGGACTTTATTTGTATCGGACTCCAAGGGCTACACCTTC	-	TRBV30	-	TRBJ1-2
CASSAGQGRGYTF	TGTGCCAGCAGCGCGGGACAGGGTAGGGGCTACACCTTC	-	TRBV7-3	TRBD1	TRBJ1-2
CASSLGQLNTEAFF	TGTGCCAGCAGCTTGGGACAGTTGAACACTGAAGCTTTCTTT	-	TRBV7-2	TRBD1	TRBJ1-1
CASSLRRGQNYGYTF	TGTGCCAGCAGTTTACGGCGGGGACAGAACTATGGCTACACCTTC	once	TRBV28	TRBD1	TRBJ1-2
CASSLEASGTRGTGELFF	TGTGCCAGCAGCTTAGAGGCTAGCGGGACGCGAGGCACCGGGGAGCTGTTTTTT	-	TRBV7-2	TRBD2	TRBJ2-2
CASSPSGSQETQYF	TGTGCCAGCAGCCCCTCAGGGTCACAAGAGACCCAGTACTTC	-	TRBV11-3	-	TRBJ2-5
CASSPGQAGDSPLHF	TGCGCCAGCAGCCCCGGACAGGCCGGCGATTCACCCCTCCACTTT	-	TRBV5-1	TRBD1	TRBJ1-6
CASSLNIGQGALGANVLTF	TGTGCCAGCAGCTTAAACATAGGACAGGGGGCGCTGGGGGCCAACGTCCTGACTTTC	-	TRBV7-9	TRBD1	TRBJ2-6
CASSPGTGPGNQPQHF	TGTGCCAGCTCGCCCGGGACAGGCCCTGGGAATCAGCCCCAGCATTTT	-	TRBV18	TRBD1	TRBJ1-5
CASSHPGQGQNSGELFF	TGCGCCAGCAGCCACCCCGGGCAGGGGCAGAATAGCGGGGAGCTGTTTTTT	-	TRBV4-1	-	TRBJ2-2
CASSSLAAPQFF	TGTGCCAGCAGCTCCCTAGCGGCCCCACAGTTCTTC	-	TRBV11-2	TRBD2	TRBJ2-1
CASSSTSGSPDTQYF	TGTGCCAGCAGCTCGACTAGCGGGAGCCCAGATACGCAGTATTTT	few	TRBV11-2	TRBD2	TRBJ2-3
CASTPNRGKNEKLFF	TGTGCCAGCACCCCGAACAGGGGGAAAAATGAAAAACTGTTTTTT	-	TRBV7-8	TRBD1	TRBJ1-4
CASSSVAGGSGEQYF	TGCGCCAGCAGCTCCGTAGCGGGAGGGTCGGGCGAGCAGTACTTC	-	TRBV5-1	TRBD2	TRBJ2-7
CASSARDSRGYTF	TGTGCCAGCAGCGCCCGGGACAGCCGTGGCTACACCTTC	-	TRBV12-3/TRBV12-4	TRBD1	TRBJ1-2
CASSSYTDFSREQYF	TGTGCCAGCAGCTCCTACACGGACTTTTCTCGTGAGCAGTACTTC	-	TRBV7-2	-	TRBJ2-7
CASSIQAGTLAKNIQYF	TGTGCCAGTAGTATCCAGGCAGGGACTTTAGCCAAAAACATTCAGTACTTC	-	TRBV19	-	TRBJ2-4
CSVAALGGRHTEAFF	TGCAGCGTTGCGGCCCTGGGGGGGCGGCACACTGAAGCTTTCTTT	-	TRBV29-1	-	TRBJ1-1
CASSIAHRGGYGYTF	TGTGCCAGTAGTATAGCACACAGGGGTGGGTATGGCTACACCTTC	-	TRBV19	TRBD1	TRBJ1-2
CASSPLGGIDEQYF	TGCGCCAGCTCCCCCCTGGGGGGTATCGACGAGCAGTACTTC	-	TRBV5-1	-	TRBJ2-7
CSVGGGLAETGELFF	TGCAGCGTTGGCGGTGGACTAGCGGAAACCGGGGAGCTGTTTTTT	few	TRBV29-1	TRBD2	TRBJ2-2
CASSPAIPPGNTIYF	TGTGCCAGCAGCCCAGCGATACCCCCTGGAAACACCATATATTTT	-	TRBV7-6	-	TRBJ1-3
CASSDGVRKTQYF	TGTGCCAGCAGTGACGGGGTTAGGAAGACCCAGTACTTC	-	TRBV11-3	-	TRBJ2-5
CASSLTSGGRTEAFF	TGTGCCAGCAGCTTAACATCAGGGGGCCGAACTGAAGCTTTCTTT	-	TRBV7-3	TRBD1	TRBJ1-1
CASRGEVEQYF	TGTGCCAGCCGGGGGGAGGTGGAGCAGTACTTC	-	TRBV27	TRBD2	TRBJ2-7
CATSATAHSLNNEQFF	TGTGCCACCAGTGCGACAGCCCACTCTTTGAACAATGAGCAGTTCTTC	-	TRBV24-1	-	TRBJ2-1
CASSIGTSGASTKQYF	TGTGCCAGTAGTATCGGGACTAGCGGAGCTTCTACGAAGCAGTACTTC	-	TRBV19	TRBD2	TRBJ2-7
CASTRENTGELFF	TGTGCCAGCACGAGAGAGAACACCGGGGAGCTGTTTTTT	-	TRBV2	-	TRBJ2-2
CASSVGAYEQYF	TGTGCCAGCAGTGTAGGGGCCTACGAGCAGTACTTC	-	TRBV25-1	-	TRBJ2-7
CASSIGSAGLGNYEQYF	TGTGCCAGTAGTATCGGGTCGGCGGGACTAGGGAACTACGAGCAGTACTTC	-	TRBV19	TRBD2	TRBJ2-7
CASSKGGTGLRETQYF	TGTGCCAGCAGCAAAGGAGGGACAGGGTTGAGAGAGACCCAGTACTTC	few	TRBV21-1	-	TRBJ2-5
CASGDRGGPDYGYTF	TGTGCCAGCGGAGATAGAGGGGGCCCAGACTATGGCTACACCTTC	-	TRBV6-5	TRBD1	TRBJ1-2
CSVEEPRGPSSYEQYF	TGCAGCGTTGAAGAACCGCGGGGTCCCAGCTCCTACGAGCAGTACTTC	-	TRBV29-1	-	TRBJ2-7
CASSQGQKGGSAGYTF	TGTGCCAGCAGCCAAGGCCAGAAGGGTGGGAGCGCTGGCTACACCTTC	-	TRBV3-1/TRBV3-2	-	TRBJ1-2
CASSLDPATNEKLFF	TGCGCCAGCAGCTTGGACCCAGCAACTAATGAAAAACTGTTTTTT	-	TRBV5-1	-	TRBJ1-4
CASSEAHRETQYF	TGTGCCAGCAGTGAAGCGCATCGGGAGACCCAGTACTTC	-	TRBV2	-	TRBJ2-5
CAGTSGRSVGETQYF	TGTGCCGGGACTAGCGGGAGGTCGGTGGGAGAGACCCAGTACTTC	-	TRBV2	TRBD2	TRBJ2-5